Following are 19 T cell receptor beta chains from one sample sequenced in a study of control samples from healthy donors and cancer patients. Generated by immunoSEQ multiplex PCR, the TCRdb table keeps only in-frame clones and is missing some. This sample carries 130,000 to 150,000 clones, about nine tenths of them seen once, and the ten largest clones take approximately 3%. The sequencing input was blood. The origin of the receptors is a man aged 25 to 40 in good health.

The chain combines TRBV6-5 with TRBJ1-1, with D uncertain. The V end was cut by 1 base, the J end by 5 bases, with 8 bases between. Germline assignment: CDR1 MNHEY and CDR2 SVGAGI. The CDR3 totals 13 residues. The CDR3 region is CASSYWDGTEAFF. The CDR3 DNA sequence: TGTGCCAGCAGTTACTGGGATGGAACTGAAGCTTTCTTT.

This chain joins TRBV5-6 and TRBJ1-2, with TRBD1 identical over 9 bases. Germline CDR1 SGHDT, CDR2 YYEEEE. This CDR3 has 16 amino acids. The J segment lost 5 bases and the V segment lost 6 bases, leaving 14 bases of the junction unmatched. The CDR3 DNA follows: TGTGCCAGCACCGCCCGACAGGGGGGGCGTCGATATGGCTACACCTTC. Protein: CASTARQGGRRYGYTF.

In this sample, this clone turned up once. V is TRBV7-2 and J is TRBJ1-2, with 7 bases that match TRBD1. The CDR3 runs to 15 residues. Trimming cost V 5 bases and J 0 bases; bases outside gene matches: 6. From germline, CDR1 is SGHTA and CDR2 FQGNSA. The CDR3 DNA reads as TGTGCCAGCAGCGCACGGGACAGACCTAACTATGGCTACACCTTC. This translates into CASSARDRPNYGYTF.

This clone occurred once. The CDR3 spells CASRGDRDRDTQYF. The DNA of the CDR3 is TGTGCCAGTAGGGGGGACAGGGACCGAGATACGCAGTATTTT. V gene TRBV19 combines with J gene TRBJ2-3; 9 positions agree with TRBD1. V trimming: 6 bases; J trimming: 5 bases; junction bases outside the gene matches: 6. The CDR3 is 14 residues long. From germline, CDR1 is LNHDA and CDR2 SQIVND (reference sequence).

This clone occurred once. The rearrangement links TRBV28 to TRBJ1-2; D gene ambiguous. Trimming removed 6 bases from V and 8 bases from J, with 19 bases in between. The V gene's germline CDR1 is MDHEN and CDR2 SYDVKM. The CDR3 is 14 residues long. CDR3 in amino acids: CASSSDGFYAGYTF. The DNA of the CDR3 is TGTGCCAGCAGCTCGGACGGATTCTATGCGGGCTACACCTTC.

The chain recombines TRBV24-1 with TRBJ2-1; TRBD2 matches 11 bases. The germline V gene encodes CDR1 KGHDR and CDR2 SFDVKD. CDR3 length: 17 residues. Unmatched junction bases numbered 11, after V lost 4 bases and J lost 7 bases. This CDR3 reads CATSDGIAGGKYNEQFF. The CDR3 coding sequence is TGTGCCACCAGTGACGGCATAGCGGGGGGGAAGTATAATGAGCAGTTCTTC.

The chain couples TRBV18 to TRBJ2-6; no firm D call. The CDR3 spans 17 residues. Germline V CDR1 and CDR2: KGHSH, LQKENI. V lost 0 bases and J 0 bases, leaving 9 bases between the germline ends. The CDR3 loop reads CASSPPTGFSGANVLTF. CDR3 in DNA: TGTGCCAGCTCACCACCGACGGGCTTCTCTGGGGCCAACGTCCTGACTTTC.

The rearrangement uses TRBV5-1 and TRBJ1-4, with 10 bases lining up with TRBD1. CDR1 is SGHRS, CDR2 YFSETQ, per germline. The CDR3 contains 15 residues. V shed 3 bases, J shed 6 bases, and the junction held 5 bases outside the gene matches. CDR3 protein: CASSYPGTGDEKLFF. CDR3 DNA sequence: TGCGCCAGCAGCTACCCCGGGACAGGGGATGAAAAACTGTTTTTT.

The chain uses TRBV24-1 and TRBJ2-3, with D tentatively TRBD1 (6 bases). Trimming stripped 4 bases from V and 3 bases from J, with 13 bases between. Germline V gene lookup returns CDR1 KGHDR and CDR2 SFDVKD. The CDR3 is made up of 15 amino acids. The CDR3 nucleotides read TGTGCCACCAGTGACAACAGGGTGGAGACAGATACGCAGTATTTT. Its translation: CATSDNRVETDTQYF.

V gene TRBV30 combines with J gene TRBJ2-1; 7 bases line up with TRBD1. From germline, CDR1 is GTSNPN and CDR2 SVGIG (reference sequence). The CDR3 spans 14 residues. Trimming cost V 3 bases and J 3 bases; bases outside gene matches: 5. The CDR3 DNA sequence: TGTGCCTGGAGATGGGACAGACACTACAATGAGCAGTTCTTC. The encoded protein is CAWRWDRHYNEQFF. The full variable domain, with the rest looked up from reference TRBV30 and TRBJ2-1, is SQTIHQWPATLVQPVGSPLSLECTVEGTSNPNLYWYRQAAGRGLQLLFYSVGIGQISSEVPQNLSASRPQDRQFILSSKKLLLSDSGFYLCAWRWDRHYNEQFFGPGTRLTVL.

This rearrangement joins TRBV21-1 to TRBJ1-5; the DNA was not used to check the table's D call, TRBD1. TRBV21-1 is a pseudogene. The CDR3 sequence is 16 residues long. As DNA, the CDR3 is TGTGCCAGCAGCAAGGGGACAGGGGATAGCAATCAGCCCCAGCATTTT. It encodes CASSKGTGDSNQPQHF.

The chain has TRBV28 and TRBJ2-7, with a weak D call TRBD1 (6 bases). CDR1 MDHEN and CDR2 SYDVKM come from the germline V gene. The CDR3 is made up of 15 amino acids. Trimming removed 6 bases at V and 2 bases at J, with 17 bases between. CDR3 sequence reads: CASSLLQRTAYEQYF. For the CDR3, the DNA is TGTGCCAGCAGCCTTCTCCAACGGACAGCCTACGAGCAGTACTTC.

DNA for the CDR3: TGTGCCAGCAGCAAGGGACGGATCACTAACACTGAAGCTTTCTTT. Residues: CASSKGRITNTEAFF. The chain carries TRBV6-5 and TRBJ1-1; tentatively, D is TRBD1 (5 bases). This CDR3 has 15 residues. Trimming took off 6 bases at V and 2 bases at J, with 16 bases between the two ends. The V gene's germline CDR1 is MNHEY and CDR2 SVGAGI.

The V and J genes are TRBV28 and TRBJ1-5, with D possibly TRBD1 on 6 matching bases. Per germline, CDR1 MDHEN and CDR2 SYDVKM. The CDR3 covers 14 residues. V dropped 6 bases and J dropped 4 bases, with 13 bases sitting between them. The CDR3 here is CASSPLDRNQPQHF. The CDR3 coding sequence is TGTGCCAGCAGCCCCCTCGACAGGAATCAGCCCCAGCATTTT.

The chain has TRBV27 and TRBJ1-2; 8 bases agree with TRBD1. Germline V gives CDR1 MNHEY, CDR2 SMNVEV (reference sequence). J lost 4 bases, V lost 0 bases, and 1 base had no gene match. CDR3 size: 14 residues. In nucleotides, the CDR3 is TGTGCCAGCAGTTTATCCGACAGGGGCTATGGCTACACCTTC. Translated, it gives CASSLSDRGYGYTF.

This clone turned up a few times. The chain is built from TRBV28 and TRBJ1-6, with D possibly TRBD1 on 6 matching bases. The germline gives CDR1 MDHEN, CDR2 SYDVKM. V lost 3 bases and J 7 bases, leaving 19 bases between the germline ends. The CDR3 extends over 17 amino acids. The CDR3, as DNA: TGTGCCAGCAGTTTGATTCGGGGGGCGCGCCCCAATTCACCCCTCCACTTT. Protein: CASSLIRGARPNSPLHF. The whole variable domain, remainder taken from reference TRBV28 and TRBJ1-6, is DVKVTQSSRYLVKRTGEKVFLECVQDMDHENMFWYRQDPGLGLRLIYFSYDVKMKEKGDIPEGYSVSREKKERFSLILESASTNQTSMYLCASSLIRGARPNSPLHFGNGTRLTVT.

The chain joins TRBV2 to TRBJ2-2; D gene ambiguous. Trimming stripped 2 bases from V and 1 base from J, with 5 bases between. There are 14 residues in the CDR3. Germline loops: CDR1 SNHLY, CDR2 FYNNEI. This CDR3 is CASSESWNTGELFF. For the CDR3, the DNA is TGTGCCAGCAGTGAATCCTGGAACACCGGGGAGCTGTTTTTT.

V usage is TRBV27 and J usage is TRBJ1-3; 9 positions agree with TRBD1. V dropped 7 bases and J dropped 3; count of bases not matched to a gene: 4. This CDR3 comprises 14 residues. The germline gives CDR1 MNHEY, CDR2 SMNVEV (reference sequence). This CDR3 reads CASKDRGDGNTIYF. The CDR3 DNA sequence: TGTGCCAGCAAGGACAGGGGAGATGGAAACACCATATATTTT.

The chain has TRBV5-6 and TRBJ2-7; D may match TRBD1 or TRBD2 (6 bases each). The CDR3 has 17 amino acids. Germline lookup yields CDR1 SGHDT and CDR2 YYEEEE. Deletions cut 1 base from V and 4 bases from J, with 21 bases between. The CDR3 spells CASSLWGTNGGIYEQYF. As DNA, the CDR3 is TGTGCCAGCAGCTTGTGGGGGACAAACGGGGGCATATACGAGCAGTACTTC.